The 23 T cell receptor beta chains below all came from one sample that was sequenced in a study of blood T cell repertoires in COVID-19. Repertoires were generated with immunoSEQ multiplex PCR, while TCRdb's copy carries only in-frame clones and drops some. Of a few hundred thousand clones listed, 89% are singletons. Source material: PBMCs or T cells enriched from blood (not recorded which). The receptors here all came from a woman between 50 and 59 years old who had been exposed to COVID-19.

The genes are TRBV5-4 and TRBJ2-2, with D unclear. The length of the CDR3 is 15 residues. V was pared by 1 base and J by 5 bases, with 12 bases between. CDR1 and CDR2 from the germline V gene are SGHNT and YYREEE (reference sequence). The CDR3 spells CASSLLTPDTGELFF. The CDR3 DNA is TGTGCCAGCAGCTTGCTCACACCAGATACCGGGGAGCTGTTTTTT. Looking up the rest from reference TRBV5-4 and TRBJ2-2 gives the full variable domain: ETGVTQSPTHLIKTRGQQVTLRCSSQSGHNTVSWYQQALGQGPQFIFQYYREEENGRGNFPPRFSGLQFPNYSSELNVNALELDDSALYLCASSLLTPDTGELFFGEGSRLTVL.

The V call is TRBV18, the J call TRBJ1-1; possible D gene TRBD1, 5 bases. The V gene's germline CDR1 is KGHSH and CDR2 LQKENI. V lost 1 base, J lost 4 bases, and 10 bases lay in between. The CDR3 runs 14 residues. CDR3 loop: CASSPQGWGTEAFF. CDR3 DNA sequence: TGTGCCAGCTCACCACAGGGGTGGGGCACTGAAGCTTTCTTT.

The chain carries TRBV19 and TRBJ1-2, with no clear D. The V end lost 0 bases, the J end lost 4 bases, and 12 bases lay between the germline ends. Germline V gene lookup returns CDR1 LNHDA and CDR2 SQIVND (reference sequence). The CDR3 covers 15 residues. The CDR3, as DNA: TGTGCCAGTAGTATAGATCCTAACCGCTTCTATGGCTACACCTTC. Translating gives CASSIDPNRFYGYTF.

This clone was observed once. V gene TRBV5-4 combines with J gene TRBJ2-5; a possible D gene is TRBD2 (7 bases). The length of the CDR3 is 15 residues. The germline CDR1 and CDR2 sequences are SGHNT and YYREEE (reference sequence). V was pared by 2 bases and J by 5 bases, with 16 bases between. The chain's CDR3 is CASSLEGGRGETQYF. The DNA of the CDR3 is TGTGCCAGCAGCTTAGAGGGGGGGCGCGGGGAGACCCAGTACTTC.

This chain joins TRBV21-1 and TRBJ2-1; TRBD1 is the table's D call and was not checked against the DNA. TRBV21-1 is deemed a pseudogene. This CDR3 is built from 17 residues. The CDR3 is CASSPSLEDRAVGEQFF. CDR3 in DNA: TGTGCCAGCAGCCCCAGCCTCGAGGACAGGGCAGTAGGTGAGCAGTTCTTC.

Turning to this clone: Additional DNA sequences in this sample encode the identical CDR3. This sequence joins TRBV5-1 and TRBJ2-5; 14 nucleotides match TRBD2. J lost 3 bases, V lost 4 bases, and 2 bases had no gene match. The CDR3 has 15 amino acids. CDR1 and CDR2 (germline): SGHRS, YFSETQ. CDR3 in amino acids: CASSRGLAGEETQYF. Here the CDR3 DNA reads TGCGCCAGCAGCCGGGGACTAGCGGGGGAAGAGACCCAGTACTTC.

The rearrangement joins TRBV6-5 to TRBJ1-2, with 9 bases aligning to TRBD1. The CDR3 consists of 14 residues. Germline assignment: CDR1 MNHEY and CDR2 SVGAGI. V was clipped by 6 bases and J by 3 bases; unmatched bases: 5. Here the CDR3 DNA reads TGTGCCAGCAGCCGACAGGGGGGGGACTATGGCTACACCTTC. As protein: CASSRQGGDYGYTF.

J is TRBJ1-3 and V is TRBV9, with 7 bases lining up with TRBD1. V dropped 2 bases and J dropped 0; count of bases not matched to a gene: 5. The CDR3 has 16 residues. The germline CDR1 and CDR2 sequences are SGDLS and YYNGEE. The CDR3 reads CASSVGQATSGNTIYF. Here the CDR3 DNA reads TGTGCCAGCAGCGTTGGACAGGCTACCTCTGGAAACACCATATATTTT.

The chain links TRBV7-2 to TRBJ1-3, with D uncertain. Germline V lookup: CDR1 SGHTA, CDR2 FQGNSA. The CDR3 totals 11 residues. Trimming stripped 1 base from V and 11 bases from J, with 6 bases between. In DNA, the CDR3 is TGTGCCAGCAGCTTAGTCGGTGCCATATATTTT. It is translated as CASSLVGAIYF.

This CDR3 is CASSIEGQGGSGANVLTF. The CDR3 region has the DNA TGTGCCAGTAGTATCGAGGGACAGGGGGGCTCTGGGGCCAACGTCCTGACTTTC. The chain links TRBV19 to TRBJ2-6, with 11 bases lining up with TRBD1. The germline V gene has CDR1 LNHDA and CDR2 SQIVND (reference sequence). Trimming removed 3 bases from V and 0 bases from J; junction bases left unmatched: 4. This CDR3 region has 18 residues. The full variable domain, in which reference TRBV19 and TRBJ2-6 provide the parts outside the CDR3, is DGGITQSPKYLFRKEGQNVTLSCEQNLNHDAMYWYRQDPGQGLRLIYYSQIVNDFQKGDIAEGYSVSREKKESFPLTVTSAQKNPTAFYLCASSIEGQGGSGANVLTFGAGSRLTVL.

The chain recombines TRBV19 with TRBJ2-3; TRBD2 matches at 7 bases. CDR3 length: 13 amino acids. The V gene's germline CDR1 is LNHDA and CDR2 SQIVND (reference sequence). Unmatched junction bases numbered 6, after V lost 4 bases and J lost 8 bases. CDR3 DNA sequence: TGTGCCAGTAGTACAGGGAGGGAGGTTACGCAGTATTTT. It encodes CASSTGREVTQYF. Drawing the rest from reference TRBV19 and TRBJ2-3, the complete variable domain is DGGITQSPKYLFRKEGQNVTLSCEQNLNHDAMYWYRQDPGQGLRLIYYSQIVNDFQKGDIAEGYSVSREKKESFPLTVTSAQKNPTAFYLCASSTGREVTQYFGPGTRLTVL.

The chain has TRBV3-1 (or the pseudogene TRBV3-2) and TRBJ2-1, with 8 nucleotides matching TRBD2. This CDR3 is built from 14 residues. Germline CDR1 LGHDT, CDR2 YNNKEL (reference sequence). The junction had 4 bases not matched to a gene; V was cut back by 3 bases and J by 6 bases. CDR3 DNA sequence: TGTGCCAGCAGCCACCGGGGGGGCCTCAATGAGCAGTTCTTC. It is translated as CASSHRGGLNEQFF.

This clone was recorded once. This chain uses TRBV15 with TRBJ2-1; TRBD1 matches at 10 bases. There are 13 residues in the CDR3. V was clipped by 9 bases and J by 8 bases; unmatched bases: 7. From germline, CDR1 is LNHNV and CDR2 YYDKDF (reference sequence). The CDR3 here is CATGTGVRDEQFF. The CDR3 nucleotides are TGTGCCACGGGGACAGGGGTAAGGGATGAGCAGTTCTTC. The full variable domain, its missing parts supplied by reference TRBV15 and TRBJ2-1, is DAMVIQNPRYQVTQFGKPVTLSCSQTLNHNVMYWYQQKSSQAPKLLFHYYDKDFNNEADTPDNFQSRRPNTSFCFLDIRSPGLGDTAMYLCATGTGVRDEQFFGPGTRLTVL.

The rearrangement uses TRBV15 and TRBJ1-1; no reliable D call. Per the germline V gene, CDR1 is LNHNV and CDR2 is YYDKDF (reference sequence). The CDR3 covers 16 residues. V was cut by 3 bases and J by 4 bases, with 18 bases left in between. The CDR3 DNA sequence: TGTGCCACCAGCAGGTCCCCTAATTTAATGAGCACTGAAGCTTTCTTT. This encodes CATSRSPNLMSTEAFF.

This chain links TRBV19 with TRBJ2-2; TRBD2 agrees at 10 bases. V lost 7 bases to trimming and J lost 4 bases; unmatched junction nucleotides: 18. CDR3 length: 19 amino acids. The germline V gene encodes CDR1 LNHDA and CDR2 SQIVND (reference sequence). The CDR3: CASNSGQTLAGGGTGELFF. CDR3 sequence (DNA): TGTGCCAGTAACTCGGGACAGACCTTAGCGGGGGGTGGCACCGGGGAGCTGTTTTTT.

The chain combines TRBV5-8 with TRBJ1-5; D unclear. In germline, CDR1 is SGHTS, CDR2 YDEGEE. CDR3 length: 12 amino acids. With 6 bases removed from V and 2 bases from J, the gap between germline ends came to 6 bases. The DNA for the CDR3 is TGTGCCAGCATGAGGGGCAATCAGCCCCAGCATTTT. It is translated as CASMRGNQPQHF.

The CDR3, as DNA: TGTGCCAGCAGCCCGGTACTAGCGGGGGGGAACTACAATGAGCAGTTCTTC. Translating gives CASSPVLAGGNYNEQFF. The V gene is TRBV7-9, the J gene TRBJ2-1; TRBD2 aligns across 13 bases. This CDR3 spans 17 amino acids. The V and J ends lost 5 bases and 3 bases, in that order; junction bases with no gene match: 7. Germline V gene lookup returns CDR1 SEHNR and CDR2 FQNEAQ (reference sequence).

The rearrangement joins TRBV19 to TRBJ2-1; the D gene is possibly TRBD1 (6 bases). V was cut by 2 bases and J by 8 bases, with 16 bases left in between. This CDR3 contains 15 residues. Per the germline V gene, CDR1 is LNHDA and CDR2 is SQIVND (reference sequence). The CDR3 sequence: CASSIPLPRQDEQFF. CDR3 bases: TGTGCCAGTAGTATACCCCTCCCACGACAGGATGAGCAGTTCTTC.

The sample holds one count of this clone. The genes are TRBV24-1 and TRBJ1-2, with 7 bases lining up with TRBD1. The CDR3 sequence is 15 residues long. Germline lookup yields CDR1 KGHDR and CDR2 SFDVKD. V shed 3 bases, J shed 0 bases, and the junction held 3 bases outside the gene matches. CDR3 nucleotide sequence: TGTGCCACCAGTGATCCCGGACAGGCTAACTATGGCTACACCTTC. Translating gives CATSDPGQANYGYTF.

This clone came up once. The chain's CDR3 is CASSPTGGGGMNTEAFF. CDR3 in DNA: TGTGCCAGCTCACCGACGGGGGGCGGGGGTATGAACACTGAAGCTTTCTTT. The chain uses TRBV18 and TRBJ1-1, with D perhaps TRBD1 (6 bases). V was clipped by 3 bases and J by 0 bases, with 17 bases between them. Germline V gene sequence: CDR1 KGHSH, CDR2 LQKENI. The CDR3 is made up of 17 amino acids.

The chain uses TRBV28 and TRBJ1-6; 11 bases fit TRBD1. The germline V gene encodes CDR1 MDHEN and CDR2 SYDVKM. The CDR3 has 15 amino acids. Trimming cost V 6 bases and J 8 bases; bases outside gene matches: 6. The CDR3 spells CASRSGTGGYSPLHF. For the CDR3, the DNA is TGTGCCAGCAGGTCCGGGACAGGGGGTTATTCACCCCTCCACTTT.

In this sample, this clone turned up once. Other DNA sequences in the same sample also yield this CDR3. The chain uses TRBV6-5 and TRBJ1-2, with TRBD1 matching 9 bases. V lost 4 bases, J lost 5 bases, and 5 bases stayed unmatched. Germline lookup yields CDR1 MNHEY and CDR2 SVGAGI. This CDR3 is built from 14 residues. CDR3 in DNA: TGTGCCAGCAGTTCGGGACAGGGAGGGTATGGCTACACCTTC. This sequence encodes CASSSGQGGYGYTF.

The chain uses TRBV6-2 or TRBV6-3 and TRBJ2-3, with D tentatively TRBD2 (7 bases). The CDR3 covers 15 residues. Trimming removed 4 bases at V and 4 bases at J, with 15 bases between. Per germline, CDR1 MNHEY and CDR2 SVGEGT. Here the CDR3 DNA reads TGTGCCAGCAGTTCGCGCGGGGGCGGGGCAGATACGCAGTATTTT. Its translation is CASSSRGGGADTQYF.